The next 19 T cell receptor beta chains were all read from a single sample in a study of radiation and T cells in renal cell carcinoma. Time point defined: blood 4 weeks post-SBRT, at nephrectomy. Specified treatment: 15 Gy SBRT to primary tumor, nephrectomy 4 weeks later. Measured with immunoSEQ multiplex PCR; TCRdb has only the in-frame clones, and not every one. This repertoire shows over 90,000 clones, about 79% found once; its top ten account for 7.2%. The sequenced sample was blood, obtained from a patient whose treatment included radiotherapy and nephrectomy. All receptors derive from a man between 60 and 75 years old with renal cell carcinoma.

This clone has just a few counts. CDR3: CASLASPVNTEAFF. DNA for the CDR3: TGTGCCAGCCTGGCCTCGCCCGTCAACACTGAAGCTTTCTTT. The gene calls are TRBV6-6 and TRBJ1-1; no clear D gene. The CDR3 is 14 residues long. V dropped 8 bases and J dropped 2 bases, with 15 bases sitting between them. Germline V gives CDR1 MNHNY, CDR2 SVGAGI (reference sequence).

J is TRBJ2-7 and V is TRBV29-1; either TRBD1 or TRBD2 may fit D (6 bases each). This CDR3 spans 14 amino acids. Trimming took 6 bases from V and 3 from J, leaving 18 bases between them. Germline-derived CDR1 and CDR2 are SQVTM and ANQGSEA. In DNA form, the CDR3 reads TGCAGCGTCCGGGGGCCCACAGGGATCTACGAGCAGTACTTC. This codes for CSVRGPTGIYEQYF.

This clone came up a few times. The CDR3 nucleotides are TGTGCCAGCAGCTTTGGAGGAAGCTCCTACGAGCAGTACTTC. This translates into CASSFGGSSYEQYF. V and J are TRBV7-2 and TRBJ2-7, with D possibly TRBD2 on 5 matching bases. V lost 3 bases to trimming and J lost 0 bases, with 9 bases between them. Germline V lookup: CDR1 SGHTA, CDR2 FQGNSA. The CDR3 sequence is 14 residues long. The whole variable domain, filled in from reference TRBV7-2 and TRBJ2-7, reads GAGVSQSPSNKVTEKGKDVELRCDPISGHTALYWYRQSLGQGLEFLIYFQGNSAPDKSGLPSDRFSAERTGGSVSTLTIQRTQQEDSAVYLCASSFGGSSYEQYFGPGTRLTVT.

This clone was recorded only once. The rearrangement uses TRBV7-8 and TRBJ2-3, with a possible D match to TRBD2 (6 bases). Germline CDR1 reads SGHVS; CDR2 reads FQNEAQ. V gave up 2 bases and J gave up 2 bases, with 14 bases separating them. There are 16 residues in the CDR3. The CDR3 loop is CASSLYDGGNTDTQYF. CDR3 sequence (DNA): TGTGCCAGCAGCTTATACGATGGCGGGAACACAGATACGCAGTATTTT.

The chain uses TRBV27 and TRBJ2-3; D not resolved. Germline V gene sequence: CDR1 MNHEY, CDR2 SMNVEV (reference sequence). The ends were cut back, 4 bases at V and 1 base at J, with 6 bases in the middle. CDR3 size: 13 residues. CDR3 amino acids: CASSYDRTDTQYF. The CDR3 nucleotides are TGTGCCAGCAGTTACGATCGCACAGATACGCAGTATTTT.

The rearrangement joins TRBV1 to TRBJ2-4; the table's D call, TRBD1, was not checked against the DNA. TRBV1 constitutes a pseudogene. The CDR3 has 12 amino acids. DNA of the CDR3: TGCACCAGCAGCCCCCCCTCTGGGGGCAGGGACTTC. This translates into CTSSPPSGGRDF.

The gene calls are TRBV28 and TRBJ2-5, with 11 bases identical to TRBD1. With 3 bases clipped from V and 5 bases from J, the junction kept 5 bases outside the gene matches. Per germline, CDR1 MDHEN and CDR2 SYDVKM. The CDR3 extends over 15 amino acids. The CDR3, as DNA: TGTGCCAGCAGTTTTGGGGACAGGGGGAGGGAGACCCAGTACTTC. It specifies CASSFGDRGRETQYF.

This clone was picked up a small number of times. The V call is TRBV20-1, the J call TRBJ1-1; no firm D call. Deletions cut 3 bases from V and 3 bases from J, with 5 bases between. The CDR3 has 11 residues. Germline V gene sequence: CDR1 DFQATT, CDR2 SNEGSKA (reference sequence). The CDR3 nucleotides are TGCAGTGCTAGCCTGCACACTGAAGCTTTCTTT. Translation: CSASLHTEAFF.

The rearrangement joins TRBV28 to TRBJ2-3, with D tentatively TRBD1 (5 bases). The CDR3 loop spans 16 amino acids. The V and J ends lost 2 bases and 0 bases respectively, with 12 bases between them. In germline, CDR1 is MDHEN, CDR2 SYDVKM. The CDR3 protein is CASSLRTSSSTDTQYF. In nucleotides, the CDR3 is TGTGCCAGCAGTTTACGGACATCCTCTAGCACAGATACGCAGTATTTT.

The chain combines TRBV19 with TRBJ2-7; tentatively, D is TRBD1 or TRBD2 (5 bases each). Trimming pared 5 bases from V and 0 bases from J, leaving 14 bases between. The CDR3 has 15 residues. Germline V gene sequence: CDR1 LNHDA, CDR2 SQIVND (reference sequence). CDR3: CASSARDGSSYEQYF. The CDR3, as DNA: TGTGCCAGTAGTGCCCGGGACGGAAGCTCCTACGAGCAGTACTTC.

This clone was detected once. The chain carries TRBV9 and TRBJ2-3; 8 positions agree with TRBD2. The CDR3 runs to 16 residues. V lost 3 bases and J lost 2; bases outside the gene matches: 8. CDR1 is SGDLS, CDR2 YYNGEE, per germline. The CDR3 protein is CASSDPSGPSTDTQYF. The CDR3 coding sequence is TGTGCCAGCAGCGACCCTAGCGGGCCATCCACAGATACGCAGTATTTT.

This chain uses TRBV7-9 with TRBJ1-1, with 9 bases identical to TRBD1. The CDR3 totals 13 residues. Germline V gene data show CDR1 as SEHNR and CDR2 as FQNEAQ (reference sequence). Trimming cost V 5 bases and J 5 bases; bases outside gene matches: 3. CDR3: CASSRDRDTEAFF. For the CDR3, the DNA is TGTGCCAGCAGCAGGGACAGGGATACTGAAGCTTTCTTT.

CDR3 nucleotides: TGTGCCTGGACCAGTAGCTCTGGGGCCAACGTCCTGACTTTC. This gives the protein CAWTSSSGANVLTF. The chain has TRBV30 and TRBJ2-6; D is undetermined. V was cut by 4 bases and J by 0 bases, with 7 bases left in between. Germline lookup yields CDR1 GTSNPN and CDR2 SVGIG (reference sequence). The CDR3 extends over 14 amino acids. The full variable domain, with the rest looked up from reference TRBV30 and TRBJ2-6, is SQTIHQWPATLVQPVGSPLSLECTVEGTSNPNLYWYRQAAGRGLQLLFYSVGIGQISSEVPQNLSASRPQDRQFILSSKKLLLSDSGFYLCAWTSSSGANVLTFGAGSRLTVL.

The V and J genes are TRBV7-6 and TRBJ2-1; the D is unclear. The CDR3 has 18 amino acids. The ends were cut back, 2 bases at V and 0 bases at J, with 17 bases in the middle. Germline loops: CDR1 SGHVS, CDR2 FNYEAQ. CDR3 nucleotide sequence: TGTGCCAGCAGCTTAATCGGCCCGCTCCGATCCTCCTACAATGAGCAGTTCTTC. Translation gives CASSLIGPLRSSYNEQFF.

The CDR3 loop reads CASSLVLAGGQETQYF. CDR3 sequence (DNA): TGCGCCAGCAGCTTGGTGCTAGCGGGAGGGCAAGAGACCCAGTACTTC. The chain employs TRBV5-1 and TRBJ2-5; 12 bases are a match to TRBD2. J gave up 2 bases and V 0 bases, and 2 bases lay outside the gene matches. The CDR3 spans 16 residues. Germline V gives CDR1 SGHRS, CDR2 YFSETQ.

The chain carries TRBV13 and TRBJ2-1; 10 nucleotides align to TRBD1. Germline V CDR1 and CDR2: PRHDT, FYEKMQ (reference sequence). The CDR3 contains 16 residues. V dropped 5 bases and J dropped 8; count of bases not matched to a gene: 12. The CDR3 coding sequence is TGTGCCAGCAGCCAAATAAGACAGGGGGCCGTAGATGAGCAGTTCTTC. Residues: CASSQIRQGAVDEQFF.

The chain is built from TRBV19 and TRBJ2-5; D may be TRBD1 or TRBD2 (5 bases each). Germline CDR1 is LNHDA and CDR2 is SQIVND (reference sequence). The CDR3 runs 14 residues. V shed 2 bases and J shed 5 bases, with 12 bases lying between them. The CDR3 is CASSIRGQAETQYF. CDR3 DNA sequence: TGTGCCAGTAGTATACGGGGCCAGGCGGAGACCCAGTACTTC.

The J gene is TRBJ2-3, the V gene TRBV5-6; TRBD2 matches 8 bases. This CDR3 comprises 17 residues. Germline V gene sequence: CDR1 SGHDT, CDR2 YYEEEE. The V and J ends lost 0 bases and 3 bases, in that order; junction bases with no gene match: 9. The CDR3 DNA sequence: TGTGCCAGCAGCTTGGGGACTACGGGAGGGCCGACAGATACGCAGTATTTT. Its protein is CASSLGTTGGPTDTQYF.

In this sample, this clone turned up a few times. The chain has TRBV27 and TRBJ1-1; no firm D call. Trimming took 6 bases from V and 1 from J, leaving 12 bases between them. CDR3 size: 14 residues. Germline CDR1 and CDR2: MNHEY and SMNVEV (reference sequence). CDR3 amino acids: CASSPTRQNTEAFF. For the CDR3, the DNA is TGTGCCAGCAGCCCCACAAGACAGAACACTGAAGCTTTCTTT.